The 6 T cell receptor beta chains listed next were all sequenced from one sample in a study of shared clonotypes between healthy human individuals. TCRdb's table, derived via immunoSEQ multiplex PCR, lists solely in-frame clones and lacks some. The data hold over 2 million clones, with roughly 96% observed a single time. The sample taken for sequencing was naive CD4+ T cells sorted from blood. The subset was: CD45RA+ positively selected. Receptors originate from a man aged 18 to 30 in good health.

This chain connects TRBV5-6 to TRBJ2-3; no definite D call. The V gene's germline CDR1 is SGHDT and CDR2 YYEEEE. The ends were cut back, 4 bases at V and 1 base at J, with 16 bases in the middle. CDR3 size: 16 residues. CDR3 amino acids: CASSPRLTKRTDTQYF. The CDR3 nucleotides read TGTGCCAGCAGCCCGCGGCTAACAAAACGCACAGATACGCAGTATTTT.

The J gene is TRBJ1-2, the V gene TRBV7-9; TRBD1 matches 7 bases. The germline V gene has CDR1 SEHNR and CDR2 FQNEAQ (reference sequence). The CDR3 sequence is 16 residues long. With 1 base clipped from V and 7 bases from J, the junction kept 12 bases outside the gene matches. For the CDR3, the DNA is TGTGCCAGCAGCTTAGGATCTACAGGGGAGTCGGGTGGCTACACCTTC. This sequence encodes CASSLGSTGESGGYTF.

The chain links TRBV6-5 to TRBJ2-1; D may be TRBD1 (6 bases). This CDR3 spans 15 amino acids. V was trimmed by 2 bases and J by 7 bases, leaving 15 bases between them. Germline assignment: CDR1 MNHEY and CDR2 SVGAGI. Here the CDR3 DNA reads TGTGCCAGCAGTTACCCGGCGACAGGTGCAAATGAGCAGTTCTTC. Protein product: CASSYPATGANEQFF.

This chain joins TRBV6-1 and TRBJ2-7; 9 bases are a match to TRBD1. Unmatched junction bases numbered 5, after V lost 7 bases and J lost 1 base. Germline V gives CDR1 MNHNS, CDR2 SASEGT. The CDR3 totals 14 residues. The CDR3 sequence: CASTGTGMSYEQYF. CDR3 in DNA: TGTGCCAGCACCGGGACAGGGATGTCCTACGAGCAGTACTTC.

The V call is TRBV12-5, the J call TRBJ1-3; the D gene is possibly TRBD1 (6 bases). With 0 bases removed from V and 0 bases from J, the gap between germline ends came to 15 bases. This CDR3 is 18 amino acids long. Germline CDR1 and CDR2: LGHNT and FRNRAP. The CDR3 sequence: CASGLVVHREFSGNTIYF. The CDR3 region has the DNA TGTGCTAGTGGTTTGGTAGTTCACAGGGAATTCTCTGGAAACACCATATATTTT.

V gene TRBV5-1 combines with J gene TRBJ1-6; tentative D call: TRBD1 (6 bases). V was pared by 2 bases and J by 9 bases, with 12 bases between. Germline CDR1 and CDR2: SGHRS and YFSETQ. The CDR3 contains 14 residues. The chain's CDR3 is CASSFLDSSSPLHF. The CDR3 DNA reads as TGCGCCAGCAGCTTCCTGGACAGTAGTTCACCCCTCCACTTT.